This T cell receptor (beta chain) was sequenced during a study of blood T cell repertoires in COVID-19. On the study more broadly: The origin of the acute and convalescent COVID-19 samples was the United States, Italy and Spain. From T cells, B-cell-depleted T cells, or PBMCs came the material, which was cDNA or gDNA.

Original handling: Reference gene primer amplification yielded estimated nucleated cell counts. Profiling relied on immunoSEQ multiplex PCR, and the TCRdb table lists in-frame clones only, not all of them. The V and J calls and clone size were taken over from that table, and D and trimming were inferred from the DNA. The top ten clones hold 1% to 1.5% of a sample with around 400,000 clones, 70% to 90% of them seen once. Material for sequencing was peripheral blood. The TCR was taken from a man aged 35 to 55 with acute or convalescent COVID-19.

CDR3: CASTSQWAKLFF. CDR3 in DNA: TGTGCCAGCACCTCGCAGTGGGCGAAACTGTTTTTT. The chain is built from TRBV12-3 or TRBV12-4 and TRBJ1-4; D remains ambiguous. Trimming left V 7 bases short and J 11 bases short, with 14 bases between. The CDR3 is 12 amino acids.